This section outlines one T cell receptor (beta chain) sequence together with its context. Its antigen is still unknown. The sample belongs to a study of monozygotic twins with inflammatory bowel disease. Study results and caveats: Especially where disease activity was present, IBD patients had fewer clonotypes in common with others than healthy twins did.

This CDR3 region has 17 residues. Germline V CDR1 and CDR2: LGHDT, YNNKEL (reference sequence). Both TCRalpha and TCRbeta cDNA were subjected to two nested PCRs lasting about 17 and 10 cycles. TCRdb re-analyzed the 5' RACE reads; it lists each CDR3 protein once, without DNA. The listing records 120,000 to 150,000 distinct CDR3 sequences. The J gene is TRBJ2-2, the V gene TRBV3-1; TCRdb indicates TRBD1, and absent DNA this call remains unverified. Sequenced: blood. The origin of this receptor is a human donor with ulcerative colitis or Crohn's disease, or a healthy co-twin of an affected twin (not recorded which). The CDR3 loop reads CASSQVGRGLNTGELFF.